This section outlines one T cell receptor (beta chain) sequence together with its context. This sample stems from a study of blood T cell repertoires in COVID-19. The CDR3 runs 14 residues. The ends were cut back, 2 bases at V and 10 bases at J, with 16 bases in the middle. Germline V gene data show CDR1 as SGHKS and CDR2 as YYEKEE (reference sequence). The repertoire was sequenced with immunoSEQ multiplex PCR; TCRdb's copy has only in-frame clones and lacks some. In the table there are about 250,000 clones, around 90% of which are singletons. This TCR was sampled from an older woman with COVID-19, enrolled during active disease. Specimen: peripheral blood. The rearrangement joins TRBV5-5 to TRBJ2-1; a possible D gene is TRBD1 (5 bases). The chain's CDR3 is CASSLGASVYEQFF. CDR3 bases: TGTGCCAGCAGCTTAGGGGCCTCAGTGTACGAGCAGTTCTTC.